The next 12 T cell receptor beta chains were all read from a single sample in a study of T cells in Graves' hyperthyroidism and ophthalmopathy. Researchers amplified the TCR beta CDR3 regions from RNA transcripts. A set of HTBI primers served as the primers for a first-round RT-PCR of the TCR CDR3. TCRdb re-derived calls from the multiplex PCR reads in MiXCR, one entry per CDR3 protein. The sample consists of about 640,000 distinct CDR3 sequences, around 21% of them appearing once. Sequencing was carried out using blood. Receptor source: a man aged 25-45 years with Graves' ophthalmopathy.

The CDR3 here is CASSPEVISNQPQHF. DNA for the CDR3: TGTGCCAGCTCACCAGAGGTCATTAGCAATCAGCCCCAGCATTTT. The chain couples TRBV18 to TRBJ1-5; unclear D gene. The CDR3 is 15 amino acids. The germline CDR1 and CDR2 sequences are KGHSH and LQKENI. V lost 2 bases, J lost 0 bases, and 8 bases lay in between.

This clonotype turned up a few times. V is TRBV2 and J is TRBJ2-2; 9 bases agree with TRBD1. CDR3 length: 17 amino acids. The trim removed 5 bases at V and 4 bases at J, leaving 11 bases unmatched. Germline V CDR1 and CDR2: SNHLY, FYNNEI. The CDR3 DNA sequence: TGTGCCAGCAGTAAGTCCGGGACAGGGTTGAGCACCGGGGAGCTGTTTTTT. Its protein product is CASSKSGTGLSTGELFF.

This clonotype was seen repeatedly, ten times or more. CDR3 coding DNA: TGTGCCAGCACGCCAGGCCAGCTCAACACTGAAGCTTTCTTT. The encoded protein is CASTPGQLNTEAFF. The rearrangement joins TRBV3-1 to TRBJ1-1; D remains unclear. This CDR3 spans 14 amino acids. Per the germline V gene, CDR1 is LGHDT and CDR2 is YNNKEL (reference sequence). V was cut by 7 bases and J by 2 bases, with 14 bases left in between.

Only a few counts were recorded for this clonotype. CDR3 coding DNA: TGTGCCAGCAGTTGGGGACTAGTCTCCGAGCAGTACTTC. It yields the protein CASSWGLVSEQYF. The rearrangement links TRBV28 to TRBJ2-7, with 8 bases lining up with TRBD2. The V and J ends lost 4 bases and 6 bases, in that order; junction bases with no gene match: 5. The CDR3 length is 13 residues. CDR1 MDHEN and CDR2 SYDVKM come from the germline V gene.

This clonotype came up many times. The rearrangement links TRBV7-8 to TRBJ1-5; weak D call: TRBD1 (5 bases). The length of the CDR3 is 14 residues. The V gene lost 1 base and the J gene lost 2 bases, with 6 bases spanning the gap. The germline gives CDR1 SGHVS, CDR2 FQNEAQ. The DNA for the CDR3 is TGTGCCAGCAGCTTAGTGGGGGGCAATCAGCCCCAGCATTTT. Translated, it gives CASSLVGGNQPQHF.

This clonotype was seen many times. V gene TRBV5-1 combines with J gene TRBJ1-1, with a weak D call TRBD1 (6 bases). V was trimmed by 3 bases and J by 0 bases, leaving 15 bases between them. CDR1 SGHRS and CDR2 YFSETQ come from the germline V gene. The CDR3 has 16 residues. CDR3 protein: CASSSEGGWVNTEAFF. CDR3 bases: TGCGCCAGCAGCTCGGAGGGGGGATGGGTGAACACTGAAGCTTTCTTT.

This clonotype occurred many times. CDR3 sequence: CASRRSGRGNEQFF. The CDR3 bases are TGTGCCAGCAGGCGTAGCGGGAGAGGAAATGAGCAGTTCTTC. The rearrangement links TRBV2 to TRBJ2-1; 9 nucleotides line up with TRBD2. The germline V gene has CDR1 SNHLY and CDR2 FYNNEI. J gave up 7 bases and V 6 bases, and 7 bases lay outside the gene matches. This CDR3 has 14 amino acids.

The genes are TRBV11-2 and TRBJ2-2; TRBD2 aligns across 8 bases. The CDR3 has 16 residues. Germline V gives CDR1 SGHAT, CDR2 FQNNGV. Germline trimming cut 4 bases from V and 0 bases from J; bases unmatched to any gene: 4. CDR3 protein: CASSSPAGANTGELFF. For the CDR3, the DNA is TGTGCCAGCAGCTCCCCAGCGGGAGCGAACACCGGGGAGCTGTTTTTT.

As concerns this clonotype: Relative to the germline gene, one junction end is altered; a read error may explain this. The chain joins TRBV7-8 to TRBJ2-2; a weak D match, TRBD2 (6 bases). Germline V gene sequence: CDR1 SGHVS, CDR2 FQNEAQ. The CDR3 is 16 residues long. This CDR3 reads CASSFDLRSYTGGLFF. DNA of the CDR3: TGTGCCAGCAGCTTTGACTTACGGAGCTACACCGGGGGGCTGTTTTTT.

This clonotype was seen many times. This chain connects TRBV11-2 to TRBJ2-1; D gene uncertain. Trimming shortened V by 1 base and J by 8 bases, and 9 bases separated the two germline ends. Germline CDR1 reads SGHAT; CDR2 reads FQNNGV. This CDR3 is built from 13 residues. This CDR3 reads CASSLGVRDEQFF. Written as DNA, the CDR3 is TGTGCCAGCAGCTTAGGGGTCCGGGATGAGCAGTTCTTC.

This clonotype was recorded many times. In nucleotides, the CDR3 is TGCGCCAGCAGCCCGAGACAGGGACTGGGTCAGCCCCAGCATTTT. Translation: CASSPRQGLGQPQHF. The chain employs TRBV5-1 and TRBJ1-5, with 7 nucleotides matching TRBD1. Germline CDR1 SGHRS, CDR2 YFSETQ. The CDR3 is 15 amino acids. V was clipped by 4 bases and J by 6 bases; unmatched bases: 10.

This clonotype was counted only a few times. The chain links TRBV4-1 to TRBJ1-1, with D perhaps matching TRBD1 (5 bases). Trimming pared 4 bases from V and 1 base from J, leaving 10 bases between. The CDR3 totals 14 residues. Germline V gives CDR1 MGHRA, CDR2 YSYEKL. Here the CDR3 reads CASSRQQSNTEAFF. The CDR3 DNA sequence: TGCGCCAGCAGCCGACAGCAGTCGAACACTGAAGCTTTCTTT.